This record looks at one T cell receptor beta chain sequence and its context. The antigen this receptor binds is unknown. The sample holds no much larger clone one base away, and base qualities are not on file. The cysteine opens and the phenylalanine closes a CDR3 of 15 amino acids. The DNA shown is the 45-base CDR3, in frame from base 1. The germline V gene (reference sequence) gives CDR1 as SEHNR and CDR2 as FQNEAQ. At the junction V is shortened by 5 bases and J by 5 bases; bases outside the gene matches: 8. The receptor library was made with the immunoSEQ multiplex PCR assay. For the multiplex PCR, a mixture combining 60 forward primers for TCR Vbeta segments and 13 reverse primers for TCR Jbeta segments was used. Amplification of the CDR3 region of rearranged TCR beta genes was performed with a multiplex PCR assay on genomic DNA. Amplified TCR beta libraries were sequenced as 87-base-pair reads on the Illumina HiSeq System. The study's processing was this. In a later analysis, 70 million to 95 million unique TCR beta chains were counted across the roughly 610 repertoires, and roughly 10 million of these chains were shared by at least two donors. To remove PCR and sequencing errors, raw reads were error-corrected and collapsed into unique sequences using a nearest-neighbor algorithm that merged closely related sequences. Alignment of CDR3 sequences to IMGT reference sequences was used to assign V, D and J gene segments. For a sequence to be retained, at least a six-nucleotide match to both a V gene segment and a J gene segment was required. Rearrangements were called productive when the CDR3 lacked stop codons and stayed in frame with V and J; all others were non-productive. CDR3 was defined by IMGT convention, running from the second conserved V-encoded cysteine to the conserved J-encoded phenylalanine. The earlier analysis of about 530 of the donors excluded any sequence lacking an unambiguous match to a single V gene segment. In an earlier analysis of approximately 500 of the donors, a V segment was called functional when productive rearrangements were above 56.7%, and segregating when the standard deviation between donors exceeded 5%. To diagnose cytomegalovirus status from the catalog of TCR beta chain sequences, a statistical classification framework was built. In a later analysis, TCR nucleotide sequences were compared against IMGT/GENE-DB human TR gene sequences so that V and J genes could be assigned. A later analysis assigned CDR3 sequences and most-parsimonious VDJ recombination scenarios with the TCRdist pipeline. In a later analysis, each TCR beta chain was defined by its CDR3 amino acid sequence together with its V-gene family, and reads lacking a unique V-gene family were excluded. As a way to deal with suspected cross-contamination and a sequencing artifact, a later analysis dropped 640 or so nucleotide sequences that were highly shared and had low generation probability. For each public chain, a later analysis derived a clonal expansion index from normalized ranks of inferred template counts within each repertoire. In a later analysis, generation probabilities were computed using a VDJ recombination model fitted to out-of-frame rearrangements, and the results were checked against IGoR. In a later analysis, hypergeometric tests were used to score TCR-TCR, TCR-HLA and TCR-CMV co-occurrence, with a repertoire-size bias correction applied to TCR pairs. False discovery rates were estimated in a later analysis by permuting HLA or CMV assignments 20 times. In a later analysis, co-occurring TCRs were grouped with DBSCAN, and TCRdist sequence similarity was added when clustering was performed within HLA-allele-positive subsets. For co-occurrence clustering, repertoires with fewer than 30,000 or more than 120,000 public chains were excluded, along with about five repertoires with anomalous nucleotide sharing. TCRdb's version of the immuneACCESS table is confined to in-frame rearrangements and falls short of the full clone set. An unresolved V gene accounts for under half of the shortfall where checked; the remainder is of unknown origin. V and J calls and clone size are as listed in that table; D and trimming were resolved from the DNA. The sample contains just under 250,000 clones, 82% of them found a single time. More than 5% of the sample comes from the top ten.

The data originate from a study of cytomegalovirus exposure and HLA in healthy donors (dated by TCRdb to about 2017). Study-wide context: An earlier analysis of under 600 of the donors reported 250 to 350 Gb of sequence data and around 120 million unique TCR beta sequences from some 180 million T cells. An early release that covered around 590 HLA-typed donors contained approximately 320 gigabases of sequencing data and 65 million to 100 million unique TCR sequences. The genetic ancestry cluster associated with self-reported Caucasian donors included 65% to 90% of the roughly 360 genotyped donors. The study was designed to test whether signatures of past pathogen exposure could be identified by cataloging public T cell receptors. The study profiled the T cell repertoires of fewer than 850 subjects by immunosequencing and related them to cytomegalovirus serostatus. In addition to the first cohort of around 670 subjects, a separate validation cohort of 120 different subjects was used. High-throughput TCR immunosequencing, statistical association of individual TCRs with disease status, and machine learning were combined to predict cytomegalovirus infection status. A later analysis re-analyzed previously published TCR beta repertoires from roughly 600 donors and added high-resolution HLA genotyping to study TCR occurrence patterns. Rather than drawing on any new phenotypic data, the later analysis identified candidate immune exposures from TCR beta sequences and the way those sequences occurred across donors. An earlier analysis of around 580 of the donors used high-throughput TCR beta sequencing to judge whether each TCR beta V gene segment behaved as functional or pseudogenic. Donor age, sex, ethnicity and CMV serostatus were compiled together with the repertoire data. A later genetic analysis used genome-wide SNP genotypes for about 65% of the 666 donors, treating that subset as a discovery cohort. Every repertoire in the discovery cohort had been generated on one and the same sequencing platform. Class I and class II HLA loci were covered by the typing at four-digit resolution. Typing coverage differed by locus: A, B, C, DRB1 and DQB1 were typed in about 620-630 donors, DQA1 in about 550, DPA1 in around 610, and DPB1 in about 450. Four to six DR-DQ haplotypes were handled as single units for association and clustering because linkage in the cohort was strong. Among around 400 genotyped donors of the cohort, an average of around 220,000 unique TCR beta nucleotide sequences was sequenced per donor, of which about 18% were non-productive.

General conclusions and limits of the study: A cluster of highly shared sequence variants was judged likely to be a technical artifact of the sequencing pipeline. Some IMGT-functional V segments, including TRBV6-2 and TRBV6-3, could not be told apart with the 87-base-pair reads, so those segments were excluded. Cytomegalovirus status was reported to be diagnosed by the classifier with high specificity and sensitivity in both the original and validation cohorts. Correlated functional status among segregating V segments might be attributable to linkage disequilibrium, but an unknown experimental factor could not be ruled out. HLA typing was unavailable for some donors at each locus, so association tests used only the typed subset. An earlier analysis of 450 to 750 of the donors showed that most TCR beta V segments appeared in productive rearrangements either about 87% or about 30% of the time, which broadly matched IMGT annotations. A further reported finding was that TCR beta sequences accurately predicted the HLA-A and HLA-B alleles for most subjects in the first cohort. A later genetic analysis reported fewer N-insertions in productive TCRs among donors in an Asian-associated ancestry cluster than the roughly 650-donor mean. Sequencing depth was assumed to be roughly uniform across donors in the presence/absence analyses, though that assumption may not hold. This cohort had only TCR beta chains sequenced, and the lack of alpha or paired-chain data limited which features could be detected. According to a later analysis, parvovirus B19, influenza, CMV and Epstein-Barr virus appeared linked to several top co-occurrence clusters. Across donors, most TCR sequences were observed very rarely, whereas some public TCRs were present in many individuals. CMV serostatus was the only immune exposure information available for the cohort. A later analysis associated 15,000 to 20,000 TCR beta sequences with specific HLA alleles at a false discovery rate of 0.05. Compared with equally common non-associated chains, HLA-associated TCR beta chains in a later analysis were more clonally expanded and had lower generation probabilities. Because counts were too low, roughly 17 rarely observed V segments, including chromosome 9 orphons, were left out of the earlier analysis of over 550 of the donors. In vitro tests confirmed that three of the cytomegalovirus-associated TCR beta chains recognize cytomegalovirus antigens. Strong co-occurrence of HLA alleles, especially DR and DQ, made assigning TCR associations to individual alleles difficult. According to a later analysis, most CMV-associated TCR beta chains appeared to be HLA-restricted, and the HLA associations seemed to be driven largely by CMV exposure. In the study, 150 to 200 TCR beta chains were listed as associated with cytomegalovirus. An association between a missense DCLRE1C variant and V-gene and J-gene trimming of TCR beta chains was found in a later genetic analysis and replicated in an independent cohort. According to a later analysis, TCR association rates differed among HLA loci, with DRB1 alleles showing the most associated TCRs and HLA-C alleles showing the fewest. The authors suggested that the approach could potentially be generalized to other disease states and immunological phenotypes.

The cohort comprised around 690 healthy bone marrow donors. At the time of sampling, every cohort member was nominally healthy, though immune exposures that went unrecorded were likely present. The donor was CMV seropositive and was included in the group of 290 or so seropositive cohort members. Each donor provided a peripheral blood sample, and peripheral blood mononuclear cells were used for TCR beta sequencing. Genomic DNA extraction from the blood cell samples was performed with the Qiagen DNeasy Blood Extraction Kit. The receptor chain draws on TRBV7-9 and TRBJ2-5, with TRBD2 identical over 10 junction bases. The TCR sequence derives from a middle-aged woman in good health and CMV-seropositive. Sequencing was done on a sample of PBMCs. The CDR3 is CASSRDAGLAETQYF. The nucleotide sequence reads as follows: TGTGCCAGCAGCCGAGATGCGGGACTAGCGGAGACCCAGTACTTC.